This T cell receptor (beta chain) was recovered during a study of chemoradiotherapy in HPV16-positive cancers. Turning to the study itself: Candidate HPV-specific T-cell clones and common TCR motifs came from functional assays in a couple of HPV16-positive patients. Study conclusions and caveats: Functional assays defining HPV-specific T cells used only a couple of HPV16-positive patients. Candidate HPV-specific clones and E7-related TCR motifs grew in tumor during treatment.

Repeated repertoire sampling spanned the course of chemoradiotherapy. The CDR3 runs to 15 residues. V was pared by 3 bases and J by 6 bases, with 5 bases of the junction left unmatched. CDR1 is LNHDA and CDR2 is SQIVND in the germline V gene (reference sequence). Concerning this clone itself: Its target is unknown.

TCRdb's copy holds only in-frame clones and misses some; the assay was immunoSEQ multiplex PCR. The table records 30,000 to 35,000 clones, 70% to 90% of them present only once. The TCR was taken from a human donor with HPV-associated anogenital cancer. The V and J genes are TRBV19 and TRBJ2-2, with 9 bases matching TRBD1. The material sequenced was blood, taken from a patient who underwent chemoradiotherapy. CDR3 DNA sequence: TGTGCCAGTAGTATCAAACAGGGGGCATCCGGGGAGCTGTTTTTT. Translation: CASSIKQGASGELFF.